This T cell receptor beta chain originates from a study of shared clonotypes between healthy human individuals. CD8 cells regarded as naive lacked CD45RO, were positively chosen for CCR7, and omitted terminally differentiated effector memory CD45RA+ cells. This CDR3 is 15 amino acids long. The ends were cut back, 4 bases at V and 0 bases at J, with 10 bases in the middle. The germline gives CDR1 MNHEY, CDR2 SMNVEV (reference sequence). Here immunoSEQ multiplex PCR was the method, and the copy in TCRdb shows in-frame clones only, minus some. The sample includes approximately 2,000,000 clones, roughly 93% of them seen just once.

This clonotype originated in a man aged 18 to 30 in good health. Some clones in this sample may be carry-over from other donors' samples. The sequencing input was naive CD8+ T cells from PBMCs. This sequence joins TRBV27 and TRBJ1-5; D uncertain. The CDR3 DNA is TGTGCCAGCAGTTCAGAAACTTATAGCAATCAGCCCCAGCATTTT. Protein sequence: CASSSETYSNQPQHF.